This T cell receptor (beta chain) was captured in a study of post-analysis software for immune sequencing data. Study findings and constraints: Relative to controls, patients had five TRBV segments at higher frequency, with TRBV5-6, TRBV5-1 and TRBV20-1 among these.

This CDR3 is built from 14 residues. Germline V gene sequence: CDR1 DFQATT, CDR2 SNEGSKA (reference sequence). With V trimmed by 4 bases and J by 6 bases, 12 bases remained unmatched. Details on this clonotype: Antigen: not known.

Built from TCR beta cDNA, the libraries had unique molecular identifiers in them. TCRdb independently ran MiXCR on the PCR reads; one entry per CDR3 protein. The table has about 820,000 distinct CDR3 sequences, 53% seen once. The rearrangement links TRBV20-1 to TRBJ2-7, with 7 positions matching TRBD1. The sequenced sample consisted of blood. The TCR sequence derives from a girl aged 10-17 years with multiple sclerosis. CDR3 sequence (DNA): TGCAGTGCTACCGAGGGACAGAGACCTCCCGAGCAGTACTTC. It yields the protein CSATEGQRPPEQYF.